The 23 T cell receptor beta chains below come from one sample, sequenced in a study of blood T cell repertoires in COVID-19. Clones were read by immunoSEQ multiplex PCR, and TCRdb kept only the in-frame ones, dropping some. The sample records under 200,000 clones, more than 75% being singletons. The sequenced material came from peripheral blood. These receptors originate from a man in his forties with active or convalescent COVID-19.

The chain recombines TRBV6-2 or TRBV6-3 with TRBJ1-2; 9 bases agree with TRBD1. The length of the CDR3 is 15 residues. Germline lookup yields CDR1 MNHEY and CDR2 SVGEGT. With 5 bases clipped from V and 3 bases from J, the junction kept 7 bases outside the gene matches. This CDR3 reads CASSAGTGNHYGYTF. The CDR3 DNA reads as TGTGCCAGCAGTGCCGGGACAGGGAATCACTATGGCTACACCTTC.

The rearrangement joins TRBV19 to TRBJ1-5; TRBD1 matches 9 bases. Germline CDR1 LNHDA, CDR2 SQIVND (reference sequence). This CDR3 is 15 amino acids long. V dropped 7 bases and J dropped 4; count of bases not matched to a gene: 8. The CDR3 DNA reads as TGTGCCAGTACTAGACAGGGGGTACCGAATCAGCCCCAGCATTTT. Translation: CASTRQGVPNQPQHF.

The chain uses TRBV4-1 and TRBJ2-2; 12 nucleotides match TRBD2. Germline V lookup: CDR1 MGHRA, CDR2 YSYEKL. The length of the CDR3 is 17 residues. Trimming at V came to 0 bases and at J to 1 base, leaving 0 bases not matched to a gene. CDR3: CASSQETSGGNTGELFF. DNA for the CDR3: TGCGCCAGCAGCCAAGAGACTAGCGGGGGGAACACCGGGGAGCTGTTTTTT.

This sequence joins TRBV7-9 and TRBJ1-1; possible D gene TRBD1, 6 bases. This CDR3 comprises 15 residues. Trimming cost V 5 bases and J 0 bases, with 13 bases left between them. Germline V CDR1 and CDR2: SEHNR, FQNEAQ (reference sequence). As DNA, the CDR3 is TGTGCCAGCAGCCCAGAAGGGGGTCTGAACACTGAAGCTTTCTTT. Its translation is CASSPEGGLNTEAFF.

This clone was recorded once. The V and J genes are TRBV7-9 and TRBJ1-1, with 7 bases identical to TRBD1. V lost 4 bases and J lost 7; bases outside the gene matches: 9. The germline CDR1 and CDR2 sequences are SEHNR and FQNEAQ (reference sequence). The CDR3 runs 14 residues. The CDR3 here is CASSYQGVGDEAFF. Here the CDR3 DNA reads TGTGCCAGCAGCTACCAGGGGGTTGGAGATGAAGCTTTCTTT.

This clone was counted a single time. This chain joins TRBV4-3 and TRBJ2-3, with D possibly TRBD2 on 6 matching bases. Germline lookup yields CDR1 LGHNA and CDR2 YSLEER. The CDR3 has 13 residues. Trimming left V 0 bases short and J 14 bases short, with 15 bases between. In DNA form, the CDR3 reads TGCGCCAGCAGCCAAGATTGGAGGGGCTGGACGTATTTT. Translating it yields CASSQDWRGWTYF.

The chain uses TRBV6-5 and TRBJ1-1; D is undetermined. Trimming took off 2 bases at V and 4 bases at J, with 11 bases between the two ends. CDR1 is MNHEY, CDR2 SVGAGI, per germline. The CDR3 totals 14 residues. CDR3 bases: TGTGCCAGCAGTTACCTGGCGGGAAGCACTGAAGCTTTCTTT. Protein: CASSYLAGSTEAFF.

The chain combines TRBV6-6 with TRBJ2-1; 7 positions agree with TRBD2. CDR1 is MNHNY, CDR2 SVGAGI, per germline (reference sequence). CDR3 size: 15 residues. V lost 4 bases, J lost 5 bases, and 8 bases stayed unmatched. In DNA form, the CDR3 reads TGTGCCAGCAGTTTAGGGAGGGATAGGCACAATGAGCAGTTCTTC. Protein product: CASSLGRDRHNEQFF.

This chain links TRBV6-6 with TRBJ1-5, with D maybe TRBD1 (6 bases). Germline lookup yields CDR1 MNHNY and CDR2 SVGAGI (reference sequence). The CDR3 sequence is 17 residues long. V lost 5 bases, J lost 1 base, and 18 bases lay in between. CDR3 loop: CASSPRFPGTSNQPQHF. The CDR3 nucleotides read TGTGCCAGCAGTCCCAGATTTCCCGGGACAAGCAATCAGCCCCAGCATTTT.

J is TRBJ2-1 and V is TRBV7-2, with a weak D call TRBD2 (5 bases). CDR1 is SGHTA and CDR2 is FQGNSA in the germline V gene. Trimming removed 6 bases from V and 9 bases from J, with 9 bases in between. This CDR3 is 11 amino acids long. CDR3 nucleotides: TGTGCCAGCAGTACTAGTCTTGAGCAGTTCTTC. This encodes CASSTSLEQFF.

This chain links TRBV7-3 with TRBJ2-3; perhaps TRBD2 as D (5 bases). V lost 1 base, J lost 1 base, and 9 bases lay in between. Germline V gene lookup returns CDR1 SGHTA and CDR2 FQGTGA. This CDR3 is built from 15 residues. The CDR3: CASSLMSGGTDTQYF. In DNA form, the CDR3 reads TGTGCCAGCAGCTTAATGAGCGGAGGCACAGATACGCAGTATTTT.

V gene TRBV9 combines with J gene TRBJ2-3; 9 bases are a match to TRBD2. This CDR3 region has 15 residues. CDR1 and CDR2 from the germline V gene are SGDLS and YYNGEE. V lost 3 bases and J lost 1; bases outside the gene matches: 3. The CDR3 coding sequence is TGTGCCAGCAGCGCTGCTAGCGGGGGCACAGATACGCAGTATTTT. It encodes CASSAASGGTDTQYF.

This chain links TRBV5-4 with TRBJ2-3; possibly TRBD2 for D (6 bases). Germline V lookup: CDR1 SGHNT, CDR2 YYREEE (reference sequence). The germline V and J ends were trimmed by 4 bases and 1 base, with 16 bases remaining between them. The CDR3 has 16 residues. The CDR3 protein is CASSRRFSGGTDTQYF. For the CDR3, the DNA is TGTGCCAGCAGCCGAAGATTTAGCGGAGGCACAGATACGCAGTATTTT.

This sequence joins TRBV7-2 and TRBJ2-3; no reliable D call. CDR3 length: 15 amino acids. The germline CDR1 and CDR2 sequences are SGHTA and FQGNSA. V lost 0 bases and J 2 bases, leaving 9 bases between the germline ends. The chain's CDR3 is CASSLAVTVTDTQYF. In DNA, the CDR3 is TGTGCCAGCAGCTTAGCCGTGACTGTCACAGATACGCAGTATTTT.

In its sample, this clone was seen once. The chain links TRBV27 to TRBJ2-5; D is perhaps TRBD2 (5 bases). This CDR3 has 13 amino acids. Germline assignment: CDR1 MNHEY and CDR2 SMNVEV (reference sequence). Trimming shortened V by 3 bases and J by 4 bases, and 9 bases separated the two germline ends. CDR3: CASSFGGGETQYF. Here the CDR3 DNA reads TGTGCCAGCAGTTTCGGCGGAGGAGAGACCCAGTACTTC.

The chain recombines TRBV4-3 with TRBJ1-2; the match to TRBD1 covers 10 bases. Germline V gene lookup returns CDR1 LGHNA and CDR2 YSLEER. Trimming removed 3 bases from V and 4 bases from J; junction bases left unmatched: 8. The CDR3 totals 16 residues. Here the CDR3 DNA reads TGCGCCAGCAGCCACGACGGGACAGGGGTCGGCTATGGCTACACCTTC. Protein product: CASSHDGTGVGYGYTF.

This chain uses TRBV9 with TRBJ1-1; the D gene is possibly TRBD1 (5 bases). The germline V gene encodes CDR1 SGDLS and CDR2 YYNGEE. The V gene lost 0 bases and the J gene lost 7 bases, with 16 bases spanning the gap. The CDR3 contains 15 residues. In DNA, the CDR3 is TGTGCCAGCAGCGTAGTAGCCGGGGGAGCCGTTGAAGCTTTCTTT. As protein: CASSVVAGGAVEAFF.

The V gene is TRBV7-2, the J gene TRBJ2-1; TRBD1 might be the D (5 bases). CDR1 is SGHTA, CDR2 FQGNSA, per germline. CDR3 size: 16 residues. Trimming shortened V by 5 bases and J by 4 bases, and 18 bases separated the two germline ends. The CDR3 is CASSPTMLQGYNEQFF. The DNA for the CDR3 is TGTGCCAGCAGCCCTACGATGCTCCAGGGATACAATGAGCAGTTCTTC.

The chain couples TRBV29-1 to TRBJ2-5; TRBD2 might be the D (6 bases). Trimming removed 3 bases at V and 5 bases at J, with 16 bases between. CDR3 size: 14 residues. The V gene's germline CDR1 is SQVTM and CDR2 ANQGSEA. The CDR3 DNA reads TGCAGCGTTGAGTCCCGACGGGGGTCGGAGACCCAGTACTTC. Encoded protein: CSVESRRGSETQYF.

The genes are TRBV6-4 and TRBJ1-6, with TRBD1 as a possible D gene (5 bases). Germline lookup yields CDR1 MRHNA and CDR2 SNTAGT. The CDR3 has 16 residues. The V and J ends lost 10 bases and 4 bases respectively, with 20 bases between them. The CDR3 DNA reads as TGTGCCATACACCTTAGAGGACATCTTTATAATTCACCCCTCCACTTT. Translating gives CAIHLRGHLYNSPLHF.

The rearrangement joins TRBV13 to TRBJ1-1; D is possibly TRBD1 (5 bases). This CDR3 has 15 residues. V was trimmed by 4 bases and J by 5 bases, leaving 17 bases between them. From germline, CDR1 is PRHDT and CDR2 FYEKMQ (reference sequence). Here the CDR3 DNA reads TGTGCCAGCAGCTCCCGTAAGTCGGGGGGGACTGAAGCTTTCTTT. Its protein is CASSSRKSGGTEAFF.

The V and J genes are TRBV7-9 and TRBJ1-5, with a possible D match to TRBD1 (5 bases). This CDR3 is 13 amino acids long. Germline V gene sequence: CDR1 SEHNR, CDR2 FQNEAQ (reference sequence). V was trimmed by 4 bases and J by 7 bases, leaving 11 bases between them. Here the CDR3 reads CASSYDGGQPQHF. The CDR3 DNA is TGTGCCAGCAGCTATGACGGGGGACAGCCCCAGCATTTT.

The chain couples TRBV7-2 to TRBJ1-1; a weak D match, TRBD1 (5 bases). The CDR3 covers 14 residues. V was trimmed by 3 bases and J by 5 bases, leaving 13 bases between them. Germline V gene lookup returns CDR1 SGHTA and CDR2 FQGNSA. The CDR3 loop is CASSFRVGRTEAFF. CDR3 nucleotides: TGTGCCAGCAGCTTCAGGGTGGGGCGGACTGAAGCTTTCTTT.